What follows are 7 T cell receptor beta chains derived from one specimen sequenced in a study of blood T cell repertoires in COVID-19. The method was immunoSEQ multiplex PCR; TCRdb's version includes in-frame clones alone and lacks a portion of them. The sample gives 95,000 to 100,000 clones, about 90% of which show up once; around 15% is in the top ten. Sequences were obtained from peripheral blood. Receptors originate from a man aged 45-60 years with acute or convalescent COVID-19.

The CDR3 DNA is TGTGCCAGCAGTTACGACAGGGGTATCGGCGAGCAGTACTTC. The encoded protein is CASSYDRGIGEQYF. This rearrangement joins TRBV6-6 to TRBJ2-7, with TRBD1 matching over 8 bases. The junction had 6 bases not matched to a gene; V was cut back by 2 bases and J by 6 bases. Germline V gives CDR1 MNHNY, CDR2 SVGAGI (reference sequence). CDR3 length: 14 residues.

The rearrangement joins TRBV6-5 to TRBJ2-7, with TRBD1 identical over 12 bases. The CDR3 covers 14 residues. J was trimmed by 5 bases and V by 10 bases; bases with no gene match: 9. Germline CDR1 reads MNHEY; CDR2 reads SVGAGI. CDR3 sequence (DNA): TGTGCCAAGAAAGGGACAGGGGGCCGTAACGAGCAGTACTTC. Amino acid sequence: CAKKGTGGRNEQYF.

The chain uses TRBV4-1 and TRBJ1-1, with 9 nucleotides matching TRBD1. The CDR3 runs 17 residues. J was trimmed by 4 bases and V by 4 bases; bases with no gene match: 13. Germline assignment: CDR1 MGHRA and CDR2 YSYEKL. The CDR3 here is CASSRDIPGTGPTEAFF. The CDR3 region has the DNA TGCGCCAGCAGCCGGGATATTCCCGGGACAGGGCCCACTGAAGCTTTCTTT.

The genes are TRBV28 and TRBJ1-4; D may be TRBD1 (6 bases). This CDR3 contains 15 residues. Germline V gives CDR1 MDHEN, CDR2 SYDVKM. Trimming pared 6 bases from V and 7 bases from J, leaving 18 bases between. The CDR3 protein is CASSPFGGPGEKLFF. The CDR3 DNA follows: TGTGCCAGCAGCCCTTTCGGGGGGCCGGGTGAAAAACTGTTTTTT.

The chain couples TRBV5-4 to TRBJ1-2, with a possible D match to TRBD1 (6 bases). V lost 6 bases, J lost 4 bases, and 22 bases lay in between. The CDR3 sequence is 16 residues long. CDR1 SGHNT and CDR2 YYREEE come from the germline V gene (reference sequence). CDR3 nucleotide sequence: TGTGCCAGCACCTCACCTGAGGGGCAGGGGCCCTATGGCTACACCTTC. The encoded protein is CASTSPEGQGPYGYTF. Drawing the rest from reference TRBV5-4 and TRBJ1-2, the complete variable domain is ETGVTQSPTHLIKTRGQQVTLRCSSQSGHNTVSWYQQALGQGPQFIFQYYREEENGRGNFPPRFSGLQFPNYSSELNVNALELDDSALYLCASTSPEGQGPYGYTFGSGTRLTVV.

The chain is built from TRBV2 and TRBJ2-1, with a tentative D call TRBD2 (7 bases). The germline V gene has CDR1 SNHLY and CDR2 FYNNEI. Trimming removed 7 bases from V and 9 bases from J, with 22 bases in between. This CDR3 has 15 amino acids. The CDR3: CASKLGGADGTEQFF. In DNA form, the CDR3 reads TGTGCCAGCAAATTGGGGGGGGCCGACGGGACTGAGCAGTTCTTC. Looking up the rest from reference TRBV2 and TRBJ2-1 gives the full variable domain: EPEVTQTPSHQVTQMGQEVILRCVPISNHLYFYWYRQILGQKVEFLVSFYNNEISEKSEIFDDQFSVERPDGSNFTLKIRSTKLEDSAMYFCASKLGGADGTEQFFGPGTRLTVL.

The CDR3 loop reads CASSQETLQGMGEAFF. CDR3 in DNA: TGCGCCAGCAGCCAAGAGACTCTACAGGGTATGGGTGAAGCTTTCTTT. This chain uses TRBV5-1 with TRBJ1-1, with D maybe TRBD1 (6 bases). The V end lost 4 bases, the J end lost 7 bases, and 23 bases lay between the germline ends. The germline V gene encodes CDR1 SGHRS and CDR2 YFSETQ. The CDR3 contains 16 residues.